The clone carrying this T cell receptor (beta chain) was seen only a few times. A sample-barcoded 5' primer and a J-beta primer mix were used in a second PCR of about 6 to 12 cycles. The yield of each sample was at least 2.5 million CDR3-containing paired-end reads. Each CDR3 protein is one row after TCRdb ran MiXCR on the 5' RACE reads. In the table there are about 2 million distinct CDR3 sequences, around half of which are singletons. CDR3 length: 13 amino acids. Germline-derived CDR1 and CDR2 are MNHEY and SVGEGT. Trimming removed 6 bases from V and 0 bases from J, with 8 bases in between. The sample originates from a study of blood T cells in healthy people across ages. Overall study: Template-switching capture recovered about one barcoded beta molecule per two T cells.

The rearrangement uses TRBV6-2 or TRBV6-3 and TRBJ2-5, with a tentative D call TRBD2 (5 bases). Sequencing input: blood. This TCR was recovered from a woman aged 40 to 49 in good health. CDR3 DNA: TGTGCCAGCAGGAGGGTGGACCAAGAGACCCAGTACTTC. Its protein is CASRRVDQETQYF.